These T cell receptor beta chains were read from a single sample in a study of vaccination effects on CD4 cells after COVID-19. Data came from immunoSEQ multiplex PCR; TCRdb stores just in-frame clones and leaves some out. This sample has about 66,000 clones, with 74% found just once. No antigen has been assigned to these receptors. The sequences come from CD4+ T cells from PBMCs cultured without peptide, collected after COVID-19 vaccination. The source of these receptors is a human donor who received a COVID-19 vaccine. Each CDR3 is given without its conserved first and last residue.

v_gene,CDR3aa
TRBV5-5,ASSFARGTEAF
TRBV5-8,ASPARPGQRTDTQY
TRBV4-2,ASSQDVLVNWSFQRKLF
TRBV7-2,ASASRTSGGALDEQF
TRBV9,ASSVRSGQDTQY
TRBV6-1,ASSEAGGGSYGYT
TRBV2,ASSAGQGPGEAF
TRBV28,ASGGGGNYGYT
TRBV12-3/TRBV12-4,ASSFAERGGYT
TRBV9,ASSPIGGRTGELF
TRBV11-2,ASSLEGDQPQH
TRBV4-1,ASSQGLASDTQY
TRBV9,ASNGDNYGYT
TRBV12-5,ASGASTVEETQY
TRBV5-8,ASSSGQVILPQH
TRBV5-6,ASSTSAGTTTF
TRBV6-6,ASSPGTDNQPQH
TRBV29-1,SARVGGADTGELF
TRBV28,ASARTSPNYGYT
TRBV3-1/TRBV3-2,ASSQGRRGAF
TRBV6-6,ASSYRQDSGELF
TRBV4-1,ASSHPGLAGGPGRETQY
TRBV12-5,ASGQGGGNEQF
TRBV5-1,ASSPGQGVYYGYT
TRBV4-2,ASSQALRGEETF
TRBV7-2,ASSSRGWGGGGYT
TRBV19,ASRGLRGRDSGNTIY
TRBV6-2/TRBV6-3,ASSWTGQNEQF
TRBV11-2,ASSLQGYNSPLH
TRBV28,ASSLPGANTDTQY
TRBV12-3/TRBV12-4,ASSAGNQPQH
TRBV5-4,ASSPGGAVGETQY
TRBV6-1,ASSEMLVLNQPQH
TRBV9,ASSATGTSGGLNTGELF
TRBV18,ASSPVGWGNTEAF
TRBV10-3,AISRTGGSVNTIY
TRBV2,ASSGTSGGPGETQY
TRBV4-3,ASSQDLGLGANVLT
TRBV18,ASSLQLDTGELF
TRBV9,ASSFSGGKETQY
TRBV6-5,ASSYSGSGKGFIQY
TRBV18,ASSPPRGSGANVLT
TRBV4-1,ASSQVGRWDRDSIYNEQF
TRBV6-2/TRBV6-3,ASSYSVMNTEAF
TRBV5-8,ASPVWAGRSTDTQY
TRBV19,ASSILGGNSPLH
TRBV9,ASSVEGRGEQF
TRBV5-1,ASSSSKKGQGNTEAF
TRBV7-2,AAGPRTEAF